The clone carrying this TCR beta chain was seen once. This sample is drawn from a study of blood T cell repertoires in COVID-19. Study-wide context: Some COVID-19 samples were acute and others convalescent; all came from the United States, Italy and Spain. Nucleic acid was either cDNA or gDNA, and it came from T cells, B-cell-depleted T cells, or PBMCs.

J lost 2 bases, V lost 5 bases, and 11 bases had no gene match. Germline V CDR1 and CDR2: SEHNR, FQNEAQ (reference sequence). The CDR3 is 17 amino acids. Authors' processing steps: Reference gene primer amplification in the assay estimated nucleated cell counts. Produced via immunoSEQ multiplex PCR; TCRdb's table is partial and in-frame only. Clone size and V and J calls were adopted from that table, with D and trimming inferred from the DNA. The sample contains over 250,000 clones, 87% of which appear only once. The sequence came from a woman aged 50 to 60 with acute or convalescent COVID-19. The V and J genes are TRBV7-9 and TRBJ1-4, with 7 bases identical to TRBD1. Sequenced material: peripheral blood. The CDR3 here is CASSPRGQGQTNEKLFF. DNA of the CDR3: TGTGCCAGCAGCCCCCGGGGGCAGGGACAGACTAATGAAAAACTGTTTTTT.